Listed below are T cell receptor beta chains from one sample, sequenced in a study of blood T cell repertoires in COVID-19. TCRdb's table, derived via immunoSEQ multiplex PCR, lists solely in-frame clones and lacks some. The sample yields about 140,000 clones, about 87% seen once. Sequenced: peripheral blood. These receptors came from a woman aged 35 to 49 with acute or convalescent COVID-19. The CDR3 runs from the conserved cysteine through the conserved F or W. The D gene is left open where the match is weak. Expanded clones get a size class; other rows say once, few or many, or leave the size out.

DNA: TGTGCCAGCAACTGGGACAGGACGAACACTGAAGCTTTCTTT
CDR3: CASNWDRTNTEAFF
D: TRBD1
size: -
V: TRBV6-5
J: TRBJ1-1

DNA: TGTGCCAGACAGGGGGAAAAAAAGGGTTATGAAAAACTGTTTTTT
CDR3: CARQGEKKGYEKLFF
D: TRBD1
size: few
V: TRBV19
J: TRBJ1-4

DNA: TGTGCCAGCAGTTTCACAGGACAGGGGCTGTTCTATGGCTACACCTTC
CDR3: CASSFTGQGLFYGYTF
D: TRBD1
size: -
V: TRBV27
J: TRBJ1-2

DNA: TGTGCCAGCTCAATGAAGGAGTCCTACGAGCAGTACTTC
CDR3: CASSMKESYEQYF
D: -
size: -
V: TRBV18
J: TRBJ2-7

DNA: TGCGCCAGCAGCCAAGTATGGTCTAGGGGGGGCTACACCGGGGAGCTGTTTTTT
CDR3: CASSQVWSRGGYTGELFF
D: -
size: -
V: TRBV4-3
J: TRBJ2-2

DNA: TGTGCCAGCAGCCCGCCGGGACTAGCGGGGGGCCTTACCGGGGAGCTGTTTTTT
CDR3: CASSPPGLAGGLTGELFF
D: TRBD2
size: once
V: TRBV7-9
J: TRBJ2-2

DNA: TGTGCCAGCAGCCAAGATGGGCGGGGGAGCTGCAAGGAGCAGTTCTTC
CDR3: CASSQDGRGSCKEQFF
D: TRBD2
size: -
V: TRBV3-1/TRBV3-2
J: TRBJ2-1

DNA: TGTGCCAGCAGCTTCGGGGGAAAGGGAGACAGCTTT
CDR3: CASSFGGKGDSF
D: -
size: -
V: TRBV7-9
J: TRBJ1-1

DNA: TGTGCCACCAGGGCCCCGGGGTCTGAAGCTTTCTTT
CDR3: CATRAPGSEAFF
D: -
size: -
V: TRBV24-1
J: TRBJ1-1

DNA: TGTGCCTGGAGTGCACGGAGAAGCGGGAGGGCGATGAGGCAAGAGACCCAGTACTTC
CDR3: CAWSARRSGRAMRQETQYF
D: TRBD2
size: -
V: TRBV30
J: TRBJ2-5

DNA: TGTGCCAGCAGTTTCGGACTAGCGGGGGCGCAGTTCTTC
CDR3: CASSFGLAGAQFF
D: TRBD2
size: -
V: TRBV27
J: TRBJ2-1

DNA: TGTGCCAGCTCACGGGCAGTCCAAGAGACCCAGTACTTC
CDR3: CASSRAVQETQYF
D: -
size: -
V: TRBV18
J: TRBJ2-5

DNA: TGTGCCAGCAGCCCTTTGAGCACAGATACGCAGTATTTT
CDR3: CASSPLSTDTQYF
D: -
size: -
V: TRBV14
J: TRBJ2-3

DNA: TGTGCCATCGCCTCCTTAAACGGGGGGAAAGATACGCAGTATTTT
CDR3: CAIASLNGGKDTQYF
D: TRBD2
size: -
V: TRBV10-3
J: TRBJ2-3

DNA: TGCGCCAGCAGCTTTAGTAATTTGGTCGCGGTTGAGCAGTTCTTC
CDR3: CASSFSNLVAVEQFF
D: -
size: -
V: TRBV5-1
J: TRBJ2-1

DNA: TGTGCCAGCAGCTTAGGGGACTCATACACCGGGGAGCTGTTTTTT
CDR3: CASSLGDSYTGELFF
D: -
size: few
V: TRBV7-9
J: TRBJ2-2

DNA: TGCACCAGCAGCGTAAACAGGGGGGCTTTCTTT
CDR3: CTSSVNRGAFF
D: -
size: -
V: TRBV1
J: TRBJ1-1

DNA: TGCGCCAGCAGCTTGGGGCGGGATAGGGATACGCAGTATTTT
CDR3: CASSLGRDRDTQYF
D: -
size: -
V: TRBV5-1
J: TRBJ2-3

DNA: TGCGCCAGCAGCTCCGGGGGGCGTTACAATGAGCAGTTCTTC
CDR3: CASSSGGRYNEQFF
D: -
size: -
V: TRBV5-1
J: TRBJ2-1

DNA: TGTGCCAGTAAAAGCTGGACTGAAGCTTTCTTT
CDR3: CASKSWTEAFF
D: -
size: few
V: TRBV19
J: TRBJ1-1

DNA: TGTGCCAGCAGCATACAGGGCGGCCAGCCCCAGCATTTT
CDR3: CASSIQGGQPQHF
D: -
size: -
V: TRBV7-9
J: TRBJ1-5

DNA: TGCGCCAGCAGCCAAGATCAAGTGACAGGGGCCTACAATGAGCAGTTCTTC
CDR3: CASSQDQVTGAYNEQFF
D: TRBD1
size: -
V: TRBV4-3
J: TRBJ2-1

DNA: TGTGCCAGCAGCCCCGGGACTAGCGGCGTACAAGAGACCCAGTACTTC
CDR3: CASSPGTSGVQETQYF
D: TRBD2
size: -
V: TRBV11-2
J: TRBJ2-5

DNA: TGTGCCAGCAGCTCACCGGGACAGGGCTTTTATGGCTACACCTTC
CDR3: CASSSPGQGFYGYTF
D: TRBD1
size: -
V: TRBV28
J: TRBJ1-2